This paragraph covers one TCR beta chain sequence. Clones were sequenced by immunoSEQ multiplex PCR, and TCRdb holds only the in-frame ones, with some missing. The sample holds 150,000 to 200,000 clones, 91% seen once. The source of the sample is a study of control samples from healthy donors and cancer patients. V dropped 4 bases and J dropped 7 bases, with 11 bases sitting between them. The CDR3 has 13 amino acids. Germline V CDR1 and CDR2: SNHLY, FYNNEI. Sequenced: blood. The clonotype originates from a woman aged 30 to 39 in good health. This sequence joins TRBV2 and TRBJ1-5; D might be TRBD1 (5 bases). In DNA form, the CDR3 reads TGTGCCAGCAGTGTGGTAGGGGAGCAGCCCCAGCATTTT. Amino acid sequence: CASSVVGEQPQHF. Combining the CDR3 with reference TRBV2 and TRBJ1-5 gives the whole variable domain EPEVTQTPSHQVTQMGQEVILRCVPISNHLYFYWYRQILGQKVEFLVSFYNNEISEKSEIFDDQFSVERPDGSNFTLKIRSTKLEDSAMYFCASSVVGEQPQHFGDGTRLSIL.